This T cell receptor beta chain originates from a study of tumor and adjacent non-tumor tissue in lung cancer. Germline values: CDR1 DFQATT, CDR2 SNEGSKA (reference sequence). CDR3 size: 14 residues. Trimming stripped 7 bases from V and 0 bases from J, with 15 bases between. No cell sorting was done before RNA was extracted from the tissue. General observations from the study: TCR diversity was significantly greater in tumor than normal lung tissue.

A word on this clonotype: Its target is unknown.

Three rounds of nested PCR, following a modified ARM-PCR protocol, produced the TCRbeta library. Each CDR3 protein gets one entry after TCRdb re-called the multiplex PCR reads with MiXCR. The profile shows 100,000 to 150,000 distinct CDR3 sequences, over 65% of them singletons. The specimen was lung tumor tissue. The TCR was taken from a man aged 25-45 years with non-small cell lung cancer. V usage is TRBV20-1 and J usage is TRBJ1-1; D remains ambiguous. The CDR3 sequence is CSGPHPRMNTEAFF. The DNA for the CDR3 is TGCAGTGGCCCCCACCCCCGCATGAACACTGAAGCTTTCTTT.